The clone carrying this TCR beta chain was detected many times. The data belong to a study of T cells in Graves' hyperthyroidism and ophthalmopathy. TCR beta CDR3 sequences were amplified from RNA transcripts. First-round RT-PCR with HTBI primers amplified the TCR CDR3 region. TCRdb re-called the multiplex PCR reads through MiXCR, storing one row per CDR3 protein. The repertoire holds some 300,000 distinct CDR3 sequences, with around 20% as singletons. Germline CDR1 SEHNR, CDR2 FQNEAQ (reference sequence). CDR3 length equals 12 residues. V was trimmed by 5 bases and J by 6 bases, leaving 8 bases between them.

This receptor was identified in a man aged 50 to 60 with Graves' ophthalmopathy. Material: blood. The chain recombines TRBV7-9 with TRBJ2-1, with D unresolved. This CDR3 is CASSAELNEQFF. The CDR3 region has the DNA TGTGCCAGCAGCGCGGAACTCAATGAGCAGTTCTTC.